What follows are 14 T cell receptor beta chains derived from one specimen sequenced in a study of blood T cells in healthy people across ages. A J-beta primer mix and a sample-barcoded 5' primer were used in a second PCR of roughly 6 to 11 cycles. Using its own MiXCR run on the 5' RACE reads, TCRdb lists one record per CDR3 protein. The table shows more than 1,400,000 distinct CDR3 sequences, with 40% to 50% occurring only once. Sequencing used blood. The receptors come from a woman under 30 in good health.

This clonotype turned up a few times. In DNA form, the CDR3 reads TGTGCCAGCAGGAAAGCGGGGGGAGTTGAGCAGTTCTTC. Encoded protein: CASRKAGGVEQFF. The chain couples TRBV5-5 to TRBJ2-1; 9 positions match TRBD2. Germline trimming cut 5 bases from V and 9 bases from J; bases unmatched to any gene: 6. The germline CDR1 and CDR2 sequences are SGHKS and YYEKEE (reference sequence). This CDR3 spans 13 amino acids.

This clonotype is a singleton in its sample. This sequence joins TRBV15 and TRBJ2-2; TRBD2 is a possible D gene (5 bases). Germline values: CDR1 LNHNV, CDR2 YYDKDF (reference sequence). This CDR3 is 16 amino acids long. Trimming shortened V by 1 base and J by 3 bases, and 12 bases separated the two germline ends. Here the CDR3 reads CATSRGEGTYTGELFF. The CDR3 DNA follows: TGTGCCACCAGCAGAGGAGAGGGCACCTACACCGGGGAGCTGTTTTTT.

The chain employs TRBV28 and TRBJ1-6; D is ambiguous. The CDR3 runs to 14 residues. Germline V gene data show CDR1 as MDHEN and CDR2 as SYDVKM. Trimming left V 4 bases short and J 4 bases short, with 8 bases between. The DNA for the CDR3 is TGTGCCAGCAGTTACGCCGATTATAATTCACCCCTCCACTTT. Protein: CASSYADYNSPLHF. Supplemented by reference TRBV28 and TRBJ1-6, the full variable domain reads DVKVTQSSRYLVKRTGEKVFLECVQDMDHENMFWYRQDPGLGLRLIYFSYDVKMKEKGDIPEGYSVSREKKERFSLILESASTNQTSMYLCASSYADYNSPLHFGNGTRLTVT.

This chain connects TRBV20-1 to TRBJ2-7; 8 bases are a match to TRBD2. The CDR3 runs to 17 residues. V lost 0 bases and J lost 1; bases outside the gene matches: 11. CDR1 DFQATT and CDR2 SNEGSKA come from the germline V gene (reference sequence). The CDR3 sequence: CSARDELSGGPSYEQYF. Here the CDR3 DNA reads TGCAGTGCTAGAGATGAATTGAGCGGGGGCCCTTCCTACGAGCAGTACTTC.

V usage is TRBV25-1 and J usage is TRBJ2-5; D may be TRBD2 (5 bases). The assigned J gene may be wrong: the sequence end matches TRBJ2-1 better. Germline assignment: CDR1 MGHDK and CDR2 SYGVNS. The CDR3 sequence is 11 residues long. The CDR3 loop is CAGERQETQFF. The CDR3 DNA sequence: TGTGCCGGAGAGCGGCAAGAGACCCAGTTCTTC.

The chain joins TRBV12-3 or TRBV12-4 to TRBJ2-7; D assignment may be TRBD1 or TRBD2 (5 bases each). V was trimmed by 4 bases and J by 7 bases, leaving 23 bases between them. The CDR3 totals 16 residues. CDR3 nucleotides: TGTGCCAGCAGTTCCCTAAACCGGGGACCCTACAATGAGCAGTACTTC. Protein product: CASSSLNRGPYNEQYF.

The CDR3 sequence: CASRETSGDYNEQFF. The CDR3 nucleotides are TGTGCCAGCAGGGAGACTAGCGGAGACTACAATGAGCAGTTCTTC. This chain links TRBV6-5 with TRBJ2-1, with TRBD2 matching 9 bases. Germline trimming cut 6 bases from V and 3 bases from J; bases unmatched to any gene: 6. This CDR3 region has 15 residues. Germline V gene lookup returns CDR1 MNHEY and CDR2 SVGAGI.

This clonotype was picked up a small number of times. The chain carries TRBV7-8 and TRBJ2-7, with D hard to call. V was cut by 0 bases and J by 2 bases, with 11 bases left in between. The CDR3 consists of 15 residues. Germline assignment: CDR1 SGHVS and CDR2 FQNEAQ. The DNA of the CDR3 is TGTGCCAGCAGCTTAGCGAAGAGGCCCACCTACGAGCAGTACTTC. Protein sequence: CASSLAKRPTYEQYF.

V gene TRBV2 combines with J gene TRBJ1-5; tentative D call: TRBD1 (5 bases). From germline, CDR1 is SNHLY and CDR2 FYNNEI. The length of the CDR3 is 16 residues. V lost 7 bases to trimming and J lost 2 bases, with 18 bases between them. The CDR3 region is CASIPGGGFGNQPQHF. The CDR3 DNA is TGTGCCAGCATCCCCGGCGGGGGTTTCGGCAATCAGCCCCAGCATTTT. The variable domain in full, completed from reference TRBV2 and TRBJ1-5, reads EPEVTQTPSHQVTQMGQEVILRCVPISNHLYFYWYRQILGQKVEFLVSFYNNEISEKSEIFDDQFSVERPDGSNFTLKIRSTKLEDSAMYFCASIPGGGFGNQPQHFGDGTRLSIL.

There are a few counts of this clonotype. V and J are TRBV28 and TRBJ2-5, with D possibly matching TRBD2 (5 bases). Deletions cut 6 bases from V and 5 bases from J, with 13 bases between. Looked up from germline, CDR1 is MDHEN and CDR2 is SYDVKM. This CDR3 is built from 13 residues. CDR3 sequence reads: CASRATSVETQYF. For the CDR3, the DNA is TGTGCCAGCAGGGCTACTAGTGTTGAGACCCAGTACTTC.

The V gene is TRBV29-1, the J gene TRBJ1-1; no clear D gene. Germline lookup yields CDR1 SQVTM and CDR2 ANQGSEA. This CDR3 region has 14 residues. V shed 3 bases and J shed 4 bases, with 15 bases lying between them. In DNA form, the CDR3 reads TGCAGCGTTGACCTTACACCCTGGGGCACTGAAGCTTTCTTT. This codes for CSVDLTPWGTEAFF.

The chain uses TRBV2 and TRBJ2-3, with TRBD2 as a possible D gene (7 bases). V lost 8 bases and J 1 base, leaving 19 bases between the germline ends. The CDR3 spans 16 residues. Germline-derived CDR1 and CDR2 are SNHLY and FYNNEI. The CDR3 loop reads CASGGLGLAGTDTQYF. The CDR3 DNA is TGTGCCAGCGGGGGGCTTGGGCTAGCGGGCACAGATACGCAGTATTTT.

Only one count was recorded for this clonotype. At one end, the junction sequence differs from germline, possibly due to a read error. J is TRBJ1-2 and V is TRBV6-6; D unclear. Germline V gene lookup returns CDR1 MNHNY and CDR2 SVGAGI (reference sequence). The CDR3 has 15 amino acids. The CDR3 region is CVSSYLGDPNYGYTF. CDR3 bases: TGTGTCAGCAGTTACCTGGGAGACCCTAACTATGGCTACACCTTC.

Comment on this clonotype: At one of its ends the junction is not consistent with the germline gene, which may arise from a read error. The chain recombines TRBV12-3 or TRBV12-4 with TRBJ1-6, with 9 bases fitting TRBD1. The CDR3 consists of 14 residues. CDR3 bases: TGTACCAGCAGTTCGGACAGGGGTAATTCACCCCTCCACTTT. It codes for CTSSSDRGNSPLHF.